This T cell receptor (beta chain) was identified during a study of OX40 agonist ivuxolimab in advanced cancers. Across the whole study: Having had anti-PD-1, anti-PD-L1 or anti-CTLA-4 therapy before was allowed, and 40% to 45% had some.

Trimming removed 1 base at V and 0 bases at J, with 8 bases between. The germline gives CDR1 SGHTA, CDR2 FQGNSA. The CDR3 consists of 15 residues. Concerning this clone: Antigen: not known.

Profiled with immunoSEQ multiplex PCR; TCRdb holds only in-frame clones, not every one. The profile covers more than 100,000 clones, with approximately 90% appearing a single time and 0.85% to 1.4% taken by the ten largest. Study results and limitations: Low levels of normalized T-cell clonal expansion also appeared in some nonresponders.

The sequence was obtained from an adult with an advanced solid tumor such as melanoma, head and neck, liver or kidney cancer. The source was CD4+ or CD8+ T cells sorted from blood, collected in a trial of the OX40 agonist ivuxolimab. V is TRBV7-2 and J is TRBJ2-3; unclear D gene. CDR3 nucleotides: TGTGCCAGCAGCTTAGTGGCGGAAAGCACAGATACGCAGTATTTT. Protein product: CASSLVAESTDTQYF.